The TCR beta chain described here comes from a study of cytomegalovirus exposure and HLA in healthy donors. Study-wide results and caveats: Based on reports, TCR beta sequences accurately predicted HLA-A and HLA-B alleles for most subjects. The study flagged about 160 TCR beta chains as cytomegalovirus-associated. A later analysis linked a missense variant in DCLRE1C to the trimming of TCR beta V and J genes.

The primer mix had 60 Vbeta and 13 Jbeta primers. TCRdb's table, derived via immunoSEQ multiplex PCR, lists solely in-frame clones and lacks some. The table lists approximately 120,000 clones, 70% to 80% of them singletons. In the case of this clone: Its antigen is unknown.

This clonotype was sampled from a middle-aged man in good health and CMV-seronegative. Input material: PBMCs.

The CDR3 here is CAISESGQGSSPLHF. In nucleotides, the CDR3 is TGTGCCATCAGTGAGTCGGGACAGGGCAGTTCACCCCTCCACTTT. The chain couples TRBV10-3 to TRBJ1-6; 9 bases are shared with TRBD1. Trimming cost V 0 bases and J 9 bases; bases outside gene matches: 3. This CDR3 has 15 residues. Germline V gene lookup returns CDR1 ENHRY and CDR2 SYGVKD.